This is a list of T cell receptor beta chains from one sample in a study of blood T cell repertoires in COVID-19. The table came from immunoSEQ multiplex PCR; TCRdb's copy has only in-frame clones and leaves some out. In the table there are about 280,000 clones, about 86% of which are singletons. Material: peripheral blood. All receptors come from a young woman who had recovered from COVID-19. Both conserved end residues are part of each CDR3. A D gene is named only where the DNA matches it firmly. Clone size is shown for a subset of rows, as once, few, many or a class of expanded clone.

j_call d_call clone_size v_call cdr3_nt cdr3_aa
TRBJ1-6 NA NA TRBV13 TGTGCCAGCAGCTTCCAAGGGGTGTCTAGCCTCCACTTT CASSFQGVSSLHF
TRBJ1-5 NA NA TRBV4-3 TGCGCCAGCAGTAATCGACAGCTAGTAGATCAGCCCCAGCATTTT CASSNRQLVDQPQHF
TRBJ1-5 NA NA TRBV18 TGTGCCAGCTCACCAGGGGTGGAGGGCAATCAGCCCCAGCATTTT CASSPGVEGNQPQHF
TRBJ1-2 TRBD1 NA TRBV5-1 TGCGCCAGCAGCTTGCAACAGGGGGAAATATCTGGCTACACCTTC CASSLQQGEISGYTF
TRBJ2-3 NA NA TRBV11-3 TGTGCCAGCAGCCCTCTACGGGGGGGGACAGCAGATACGCAGTATTTT CASSPLRGGTADTQYF
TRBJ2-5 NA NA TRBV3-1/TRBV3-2 TGTGCCAGCAGCCCCTGGAGGGCACGGGAGACCCAGTACTTC CASSPWRARETQYF
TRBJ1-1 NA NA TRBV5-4 TGTGCCAGCAGCGGGGGGGCGAGGGTTGGTGAAGCTTTCTTT CASSGGARVGEAFF
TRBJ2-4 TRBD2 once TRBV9 TGTGCCAGCGGCCCCGGGACTAGCCCCAAAAACATTCAGTACTTC CASGPGTSPKNIQYF
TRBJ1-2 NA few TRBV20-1 TGCAGTGCTAGTCCCTCACAGGGCTTTATTAACTATGGCTACACCTTC CSASPSQGFINYGYTF
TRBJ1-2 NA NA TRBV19 TGTGCCAGTAGTACGAAACAGGGCAACTATGGCTACACCTTC CASSTKQGNYGYTF
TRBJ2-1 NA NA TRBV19 TGTGCCAGTAATCCGGATCCCTCGAGGGATGAGCAGTTCTTC CASNPDPSRDEQFF
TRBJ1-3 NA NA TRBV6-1 TGTGCCAGCAGTGATTATAGGGACAAGACCCGAACGATCTCTGGAAACACCATATATTTT CASSDYRDKTRTISGNTIYF
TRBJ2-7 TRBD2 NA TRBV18 TGTGCCAGCTCACCATTTACTAGCGGGAGTTACGAGCAGTACTTC CASSPFTSGSYEQYF
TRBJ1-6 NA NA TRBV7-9 TGTGCCAGCAGCCCTGCGAGGGGACTTCTAAATTCACCCCTCCACTTT CASSPARGLLNSPLHF
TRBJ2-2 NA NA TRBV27 TGTGCCAGCAGGTCAGGACAGTTCAACACCGGGGAGCTGTTTTTT CASRSGQFNTGELFF
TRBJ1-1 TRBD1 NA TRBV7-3 TGTGCCAGCAGCCTGGACAGGGGTACTGAAGCTTTCTTT CASSLDRGTEAFF
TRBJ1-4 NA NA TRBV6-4 TGTGCCAGCAGACAGTCCATTAATGAAAAACTGTTTTTT CASRQSINEKLFF
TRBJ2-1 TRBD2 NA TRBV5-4 TGTGCCAGCAGCATAGGGACTAGCCAGTACAATGAGCAGTTCTTC CASSIGTSQYNEQFF
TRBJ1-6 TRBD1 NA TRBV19 TGTGCCAGTGATACAGGGGGTTCTTCACCCCTCCACTTT CASDTGGSSPLHF
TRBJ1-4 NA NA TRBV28 TGTGCCAGCACCACAGCCCGGCTGGCTAATGAAAAACTGTTTTTT CASTTARLANEKLFF
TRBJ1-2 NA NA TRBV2 TGTGCCAGCAGTGAAGGCAGTCTCTATGGCTACACCTTC CASSEGSLYGYTF
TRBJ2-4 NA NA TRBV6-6 TGTGCCAGCAGTCATTTCTTGGCCCCGAGGGACATTCAGTACTTC CASSHFLAPRDIQYF
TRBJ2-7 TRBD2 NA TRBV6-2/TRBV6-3 TGTGCCAGCAGTTACCCCGGACTAGTTTTAGACGAGCAGTACTTC CASSYPGLVLDEQYF
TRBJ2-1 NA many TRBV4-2 TGTGCCAGCAGCCAAGCCCTTAGTAGCTCCTACAATGAGCAGTTCTTC CASSQALSSSYNEQFF
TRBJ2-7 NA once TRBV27 TGTGCCAGCAGGGCGGGACAGTACTACGAGCAGTACTTC CASRAGQYYEQYF
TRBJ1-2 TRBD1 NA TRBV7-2 TGTGCCAGCAGCCTATACAGGGGGCGCGACTATGGCTACACCTTC CASSLYRGRDYGYTF
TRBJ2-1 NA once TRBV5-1 TGCGCCAGCACCCCGGAGGTAGAATACAATGAGCAGTTCTTC CASTPEVEYNEQFF
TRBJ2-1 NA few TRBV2 TGTGCCAGCAGTGTAAGGCTAACGGAGAATGAGCAGTTCTTC CASSVRLTENEQFF
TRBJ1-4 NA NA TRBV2 TGTGCCAGCATTTCTGGACAGCTTAATGAAAAACTGTTTTTT CASISGQLNEKLFF
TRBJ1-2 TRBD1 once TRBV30 TGTGCCTGGAACCGGGACAGGGGCCAGGGCTACACCTTC CAWNRDRGQGYTF
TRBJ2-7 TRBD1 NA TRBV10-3 TGTGCCATCAGTGTCGGACAGGGGGCCTACGAGCAGTACTTC CAISVGQGAYEQYF
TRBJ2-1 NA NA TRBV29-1 TGCAGCGTTGAAGTAGTTTTGTATGAGCAGTTCTTC CSVEVVLYEQFF
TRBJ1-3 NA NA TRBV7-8 TGTGCCAGCAGCCCTTTGGCGGGCCACGGAAACACCATATATTTT CASSPLAGHGNTIYF
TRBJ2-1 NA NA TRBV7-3 TGTGCCAGCAGCTTAACAACAAACACTGAGCAGTTCTTC CASSLTTNTEQFF
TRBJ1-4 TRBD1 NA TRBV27 TGTGCCAGCAGTTTAGGACAGGGACGCGGTGAAAAACTGTTTTTT CASSLGQGRGEKLFF
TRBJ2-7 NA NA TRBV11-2 TGTGCCAGCAGCTTAGATGGGCCCCGCGAGCAGTACTTC CASSLDGPREQYF
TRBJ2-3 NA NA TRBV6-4 TGTGCCAGCCCCTCCCCGCCAGGGCGCGTAGCAGATACGCAGTATTTT CASPSPPGRVADTQYF
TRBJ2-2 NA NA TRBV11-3 TGTGCCAGCAGCCCTCACCCAGGTCGCACCGGGGAGCTGTTTTTT CASSPHPGRTGELFF
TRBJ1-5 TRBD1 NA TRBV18 TGTGCCAGCTCACCCCTGGACAGGTTTAATCAGCCCCAGCATTTT CASSPLDRFNQPQHF
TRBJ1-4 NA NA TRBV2 TGTGCCAGCAGTGACGGGGGGGCCCATGAAAAACTGTTTTTT CASSDGGAHEKLFF
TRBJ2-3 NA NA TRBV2 TGTGCCAGCAGTCGGCTAGCGAGTAGCACAGATACGCAGTATTTT CASSRLASSTDTQYF
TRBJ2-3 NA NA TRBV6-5 TGTGCCAGCAGGGTGGAGGCCCGCACAGATACGCAGTATTTT CASRVEARTDTQYF
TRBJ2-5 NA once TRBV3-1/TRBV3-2 TGTGCCAGCAGCTGGAGGGGCTGGGGAGAGACCCAGTACTTC CASSWRGWGETQYF
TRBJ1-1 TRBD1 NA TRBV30 TGTGCCTGGACAACAGGGGGCACGGATGCTTTCTTT CAWTTGGTDAFF
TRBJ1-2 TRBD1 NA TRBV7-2 TGTGCCAGCAGCGGCCCTGGGACAGGGGGCAAAGGCTATGGCTACACCTTC CASSGPGTGGKGYGYTF
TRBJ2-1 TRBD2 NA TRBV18 TGTGCCAGCTCACCTAGCGGGGGAGGGAATGAGCAGTTCTTC CASSPSGGGNEQFF
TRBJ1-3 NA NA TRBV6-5 TGTGCCAGCAGTCCCGGGACTGAACCTGGAAACACCATATATTTT CASSPGTEPGNTIYF
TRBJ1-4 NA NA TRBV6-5 TGTGCCAGCAGTTACTCGAGTAGAGTTAATGAAAAACTGTTTTTT CASSYSSRVNEKLFF
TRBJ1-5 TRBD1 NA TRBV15 TGTGCCACCAGCAGAGAAGGGACAGGGGATCAGCCCCAGCATTTT CATSREGTGDQPQHF
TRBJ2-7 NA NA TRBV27 TGTGCCAGCAGTCCCCCCGGGGAAGAGCAGTACTTC CASSPPGEEQYF
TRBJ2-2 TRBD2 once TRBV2 TGTGCCAGCAGGGCTAGCGGGGGGGCCACCGGGGAGCTGTTTTTT CASRASGGATGELFF
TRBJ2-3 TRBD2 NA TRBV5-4 TGTGCCAGCAGCCCCCGGGGGGGCTCAGATACGCAGTATTTT CASSPRGGSDTQYF
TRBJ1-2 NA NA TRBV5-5 TGTGCCAGCAGCTTGGGTCAGAACTATGGCTACACCTTC CASSLGQNYGYTF
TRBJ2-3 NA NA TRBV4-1 TGCGCCAGCAGCCCCGTCGAGATTTTGAGCACAGATACGCAGTATTTT CASSPVEILSTDTQYF
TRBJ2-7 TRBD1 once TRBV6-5 TGTGCCAGCAGTACTCGACAGGGGAGCTACGAGCAGTACTTC CASSTRQGSYEQYF
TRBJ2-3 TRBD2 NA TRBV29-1 TGCAGCGTTGAAGGTGGGACGAGCGGGGGTACGCAGTATTTT CSVEGGTSGGTQYF
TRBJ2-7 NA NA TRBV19 TGTGCCCGATACAGGGAGCCGTACGAGCAGTACTTC CARYREPYEQYF
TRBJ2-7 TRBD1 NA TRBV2 TGTGCCAGTGGCCGGCAGGGGGCCTACGAGCAGTACTTC CASGRQGAYEQYF
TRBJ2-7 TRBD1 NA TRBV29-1 TGCAGCGCGAACAGGGGTCCTTCCTACGAGCAGTACTTC CSANRGPSYEQYF
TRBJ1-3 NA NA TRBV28 TGTGCCAGCAGTTTATATGGAGGGGCCAGCTCTGGAAACACCATATATTTT CASSLYGGASSGNTIYF